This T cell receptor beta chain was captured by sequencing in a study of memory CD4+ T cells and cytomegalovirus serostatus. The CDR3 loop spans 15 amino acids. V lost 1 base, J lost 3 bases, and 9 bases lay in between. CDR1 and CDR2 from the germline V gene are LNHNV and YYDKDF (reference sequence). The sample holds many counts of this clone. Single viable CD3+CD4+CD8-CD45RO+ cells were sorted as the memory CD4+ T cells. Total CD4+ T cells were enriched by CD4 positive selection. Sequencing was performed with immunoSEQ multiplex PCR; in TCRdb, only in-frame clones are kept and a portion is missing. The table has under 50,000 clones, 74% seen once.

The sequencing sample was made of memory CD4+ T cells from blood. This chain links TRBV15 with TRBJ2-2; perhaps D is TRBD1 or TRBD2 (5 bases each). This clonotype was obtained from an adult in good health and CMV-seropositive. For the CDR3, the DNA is TGTGCCACCAGCAGAGGGGACGGGTACACCGGGGAGCTGTTTTTT. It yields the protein CATSRGDGYTGELFF.